This T cell receptor (beta chain) comes out of a study of blood T cell repertoires in COVID-19. The CDR3 has 18 residues. Trimming shortened V by 0 bases and J by 0 bases, and 16 bases separated the two germline ends. CDR1 and CDR2 (germline): SGDLS, YYNGEE. Data came from immunoSEQ multiplex PCR; TCRdb stores just in-frame clones and leaves some out. This table holds a few hundred thousand clones, around 89% found once. Grouping used clinical history reported by participants in a survey and questionnaire. This sequence joins TRBV9 and TRBJ1-3, with no clear D. The sequence came from a woman younger than 35 with acute COVID-19. The sample was PBMCs or T cells enriched from blood (not recorded which). The CDR3 is CASSVGPEAGNSGNTIYF. CDR3 nucleotides: TGTGCCAGCAGCGTAGGGCCCGAGGCGGGGAACTCTGGAAACACCATATATTTT.